Included here is one TCR beta chain sequence, with context. Its antigen is as yet unknown. Other DNA sequences of this sample code for an identical CDR3. These data come from a study of cytomegalovirus exposure and HLA in healthy donors. Overall study results and limits: An analysis done earlier found most TCR beta V segments productive about 87% or about 30% of the time. Only CMV serostatus was available as immune exposure information. Judged likely to be a sequencing artifact was a cluster of highly shared sequence variants.

Germline assignment: CDR1 MDHEN and CDR2 SYDVKM. The CDR3 is 18 residues long. V dropped 4 bases and J dropped 2 bases, with 24 bases sitting between them. With 60 Vbeta and 13 Jbeta primers, the PCR was carried out. Using immunoSEQ multiplex PCR, the repertoire was profiled, and TCRdb retains in-frame clones only, with some absent. The sample has about 160,000 clones, around 60% seen once. The rearrangement joins TRBV28 to TRBJ2-7, with D perhaps TRBD2 (6 bases). The sequenced material came from PBMCs. This receptor was obtained from a woman in her sixties or seventies in good health and CMV-seropositive. The CDR3 DNA reads TGTGCCAGCAGTTCCAGTCCCGGGGGAGCCCTTGTCACCTACGAGCAGTACTTC. It is translated as CASSSSPGGALVTYEQYF.